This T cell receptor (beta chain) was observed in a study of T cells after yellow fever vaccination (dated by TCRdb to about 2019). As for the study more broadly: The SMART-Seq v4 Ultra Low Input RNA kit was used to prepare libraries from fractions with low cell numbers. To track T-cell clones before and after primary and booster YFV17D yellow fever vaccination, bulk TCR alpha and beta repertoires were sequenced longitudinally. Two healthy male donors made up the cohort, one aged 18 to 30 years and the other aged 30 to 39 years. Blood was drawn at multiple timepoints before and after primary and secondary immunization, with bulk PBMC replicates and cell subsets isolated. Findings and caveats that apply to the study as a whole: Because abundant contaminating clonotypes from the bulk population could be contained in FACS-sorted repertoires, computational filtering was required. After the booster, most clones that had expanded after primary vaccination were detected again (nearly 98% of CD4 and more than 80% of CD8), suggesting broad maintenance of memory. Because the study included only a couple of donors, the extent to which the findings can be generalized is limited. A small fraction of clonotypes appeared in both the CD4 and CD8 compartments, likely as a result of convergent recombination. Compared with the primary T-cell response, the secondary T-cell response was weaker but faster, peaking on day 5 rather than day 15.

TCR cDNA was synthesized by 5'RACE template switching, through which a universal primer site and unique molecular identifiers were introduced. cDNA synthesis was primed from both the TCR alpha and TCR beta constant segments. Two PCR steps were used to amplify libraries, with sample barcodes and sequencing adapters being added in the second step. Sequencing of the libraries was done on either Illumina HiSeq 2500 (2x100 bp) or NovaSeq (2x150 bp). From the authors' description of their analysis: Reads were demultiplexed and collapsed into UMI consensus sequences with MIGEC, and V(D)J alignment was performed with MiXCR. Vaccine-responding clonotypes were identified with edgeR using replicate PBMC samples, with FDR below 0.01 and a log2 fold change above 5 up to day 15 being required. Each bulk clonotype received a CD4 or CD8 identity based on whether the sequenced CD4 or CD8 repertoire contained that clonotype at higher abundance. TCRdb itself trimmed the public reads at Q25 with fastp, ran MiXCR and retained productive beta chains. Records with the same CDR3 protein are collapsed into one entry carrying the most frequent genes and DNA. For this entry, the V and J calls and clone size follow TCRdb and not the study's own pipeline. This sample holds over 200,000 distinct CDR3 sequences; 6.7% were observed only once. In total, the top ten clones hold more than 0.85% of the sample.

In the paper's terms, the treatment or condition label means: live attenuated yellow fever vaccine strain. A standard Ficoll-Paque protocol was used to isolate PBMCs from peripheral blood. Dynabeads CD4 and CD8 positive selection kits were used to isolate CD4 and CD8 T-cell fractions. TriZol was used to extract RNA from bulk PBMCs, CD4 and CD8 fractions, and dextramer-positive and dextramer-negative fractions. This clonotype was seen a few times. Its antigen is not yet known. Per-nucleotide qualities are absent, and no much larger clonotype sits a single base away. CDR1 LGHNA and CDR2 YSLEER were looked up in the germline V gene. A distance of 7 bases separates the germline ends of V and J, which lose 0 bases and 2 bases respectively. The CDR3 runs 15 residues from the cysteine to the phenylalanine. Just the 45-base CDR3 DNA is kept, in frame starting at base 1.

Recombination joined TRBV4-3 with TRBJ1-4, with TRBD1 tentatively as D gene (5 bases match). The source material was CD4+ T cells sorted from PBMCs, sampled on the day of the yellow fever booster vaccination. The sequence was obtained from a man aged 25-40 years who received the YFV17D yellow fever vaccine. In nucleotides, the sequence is TGCGCCAGCAGCCAAGAGGGACGGACTAATGAAAAACTGTTTTTT. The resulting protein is CASSQEGRTNEKLFF.